A single T cell receptor beta chain is shown here with its context. This clonotype has ten or more counts. No cognate antigen has been identified for it. No base-level quality is on record; no much larger clone is a single base apart. This specimen comes from a study of T cells in Graves' hyperthyroidism and ophthalmopathy (dated by TCRdb to the late 2010s). In terms of the full investigation: Peripheral blood was sampled at the time of initial diagnosis, prior to any treatment. The paper describes TCR Vbeta CDR3 sequencing of 140 or so peripheral blood samples, made up of approximately 40 ophthalmopathy patients, roughly 72 hyperthyroidism patients and 17 progressor patients. After sampling, hyperthyroidism patients received methimazole starting at 30 mg daily, and ophthalmopathy patients received high-dose intravenous methylprednisolone. To identify TCR V-J signatures that set the groups apart, the researchers used a discovery cohort of 100 patients, made up of 43 with Graves' ophthalmopathy and about 60 with stable Graves' hyperthyroidism. The 95 to 100 discovery patients were randomly split 7:3 into training and test sets. In about 6 Graves' hyperthyroidism patients, the study also compared T-cell repertoires from thyroid tissue with T-cell repertoires from blood. Prospective prediction of ophthalmopathy was tested in an independent validation cohort of fewer than 20 hyperthyroidism patients and approximately 17 patients who later progressed to ophthalmopathy. The paper as a whole reports these results and caveats: In validation, the model predicted progression to ophthalmopathy with 55% to 71% sensitivity and approximately 78% specificity, a median of about six months before onset. Blood samples also contained most of the expanded thyroid clonotypes (frequency above 0.001), which suggests that blood repertoires may reflect thyroid immune responses. A 13 V-J signature model separated ophthalmopathy from stable hyperthyroidism, with approximately 87% sensitivity and 81.08% specificity in cross-validation and 80%/75% in testing. No statistical method was used to fix the sample size in advance, and group allocation was not hidden from the investigators.

TCR beta CDR3 regions were amplified from RNA transcripts. For the first round of RT-PCR on the TCR CDR3, the HTBI primer set was used together with the Qiagen OneStep RT-PCR kit. The libraries were constructed in a second round of multiplex PCR and then size-selected and purified. Libraries were sequenced paired-end with 100 bp reads on an Illumina HiSeq2000. Per the source publication's procedure: SOAPnuke was used to process the raw data, throwing out any read that contained adapters or uncalled bases, had a mean Phred below 15, or lacked an exact constant-primer or identifier match. High-quality paired reads were merged using COPE v1.2.5, and each unique nucleotide sequence was defined as a clonotype. MiTCR v1.1 was used to align clonotypes to the IMGT TRBV, TRBD and TRBJ reference segments. The analysis included only V-J combinations with a frequency above 0.0001, which together covered roughly 99% of the repertoires. The TCS score was defined as F50 (clonal expansion) divided by E x V (chaos), with BLOSUM62-based TCRdist calculated between CDR3 peptides within each V-J. Welch's t-statistics and random forest reduced 450 to 600 V-J features to some 14, which were used in a naive Bayes classifier (R e1071). TCRdb took the public reads, trimmed them with fastp at Q25, ran MiXCR for clone calling and kept in-frame beta chains. One record per CDR3 amino acid sequence lists the most common genes and DNA. V and J calls and clone size were set by TCRdb, not the authors. In this sample the table shows a few hundred thousand distinct CDR3 sequences, 20% of which occur a single time. The ten biggest clones cover roughly 29% of the sample.

A patient counted as having stable Graves' hyperthyroidism if no progression to ophthalmopathy occurred over 18 months of follow-up. Hyperthyroidism patients were newly diagnosed, had a disease duration of under 2 months, and were aged 18 to 65 years. Patients with uncontrolled infections, other autoimmune diseases, pregnancy or lactation were excluded. Diagnoses were based on clinical symptoms, serum thyroxine and TRAb, thyroid ultrasound and orbital computed tomography. Ficoll-Paque density gradient centrifugation was used to isolate PBMCs from approximately 10 ml of fresh peripheral blood. Total RNA was extracted with Trizol reagent, and quality was checked on an Agilent 2100 Bioanalyzer. The CDR3 spans 14 residues, from the cysteine through the phenylalanine. The sequence is cut down to CDR3 DNA, 42 bases in frame from base 1. CDR1 SNHLY and CDR2 FYNNEI are derived from the germline V gene. Here V drops 5 bases and J drops 3 bases, and the junction holds 4 bases not matched to any gene.

The chain employs TRBV2 and TRBJ1-5; TRBD1 agrees with 7 junctional bases. Material for sequencing was blood. The sequence was collected from a man aged 18 to 30 with Graves' hyperthyroidism. The CDR3 reads as follows: CASSQQGFNQPQHF. The nucleotides read TGTGCCAGCAGTCAACAGGGGTTCAATCAGCCCCAGCATTTT.